The T cell receptor (beta chain) described here comes from a study of Ad26.COV2.S vaccination and SARS-CoV-2 variants. The overall study: Donor was one of the participants in the Ad26.COV2.S arm of the COV1001 trial.

Only in-frame clones appear in the TCRdb table, and some are missing; sequencing was by immunoSEQ multiplex PCR. The sample has nearly 400,000 clones; around 91% are singletons. The CDR3 covers 11 residues. The ends were cut back, 6 bases at V and 4 bases at J, with 4 bases in the middle. From germline, CDR1 is LNHDA and CDR2 SQIVND (reference sequence). Treatment: 15 to 20 received Ad26.COV2.S at low or high dose, single or two shots; a few received placebo; per-sample allocation not given. It was on day 63 after the first vaccine or placebo injection that samples were taken. The TCR sequence derives from a person aged 18 to 59 who received the Ad26.COV2.S COVID-19 vaccine or a placebo. The chain joins TRBV19 to TRBJ1-5; D unclear. The specimen was peripheral blood, collected in a trial of Ad26.COV2.S vaccine versus placebo. For the CDR3, the DNA is TGTGCCAGTAGGGGGAATCAGCCCCAGCATTTT. Its translation: CASRGNQPQHF.